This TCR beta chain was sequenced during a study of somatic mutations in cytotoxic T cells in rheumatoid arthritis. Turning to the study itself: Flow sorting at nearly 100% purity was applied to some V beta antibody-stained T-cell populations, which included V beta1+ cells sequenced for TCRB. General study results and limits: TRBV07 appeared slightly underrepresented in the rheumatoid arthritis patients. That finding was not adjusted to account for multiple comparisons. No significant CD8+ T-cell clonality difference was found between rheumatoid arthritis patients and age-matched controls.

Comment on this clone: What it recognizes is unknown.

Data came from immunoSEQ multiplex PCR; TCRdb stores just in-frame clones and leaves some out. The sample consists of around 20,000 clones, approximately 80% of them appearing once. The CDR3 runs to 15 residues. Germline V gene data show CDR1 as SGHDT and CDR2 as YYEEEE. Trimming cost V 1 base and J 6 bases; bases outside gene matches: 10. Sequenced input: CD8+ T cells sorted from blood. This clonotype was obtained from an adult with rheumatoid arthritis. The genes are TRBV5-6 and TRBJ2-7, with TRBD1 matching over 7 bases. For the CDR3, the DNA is TGTGCCAGCAGCTTGATGAGGGGGCAATCGTCCGAGCAGTACTTC. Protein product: CASSLMRGQSSEQYF.